The source of this T cell receptor (beta chain) is a study of beta chain features in type 1 diabetes (dated by TCRdb to 2017 to 2018). Study-level background: Mean age, gender distribution, total cell number and subset yield did not differ between patients and healthy donors. A total of 107,917,701 sorted cells were examined across all samples, and the number of cells per subset was strongly correlated with RNA yield. The study compared the TCRB repertoires of sorted circulating CD4+ T cell subsets in recently diagnosed type 1 diabetes patients with those in matched healthy donors. Whereas all 28 donors provided naive and central memory subsets, regulatory and stem cell-like memory subsets were isolated from just 8 patients and roughly 8 healthy donors. What the study reported, not specific to this receptor: PCR might favor shorter templates, but patient and control samples were amplified and corrected together, so any skew would affect both groups equally. Because the HLA sub-analyses included only small numbers of individuals, any influence of HLA type on TCRB rearrangement was left unresolved. Because cDNA was sequenced instead of genomic DNA, highly expressing activated cells could be over-represented, though the groups showed no difference in activation or CD3 levels. Type 1 diabetes patients showed a moderate but significant shortening of TCRB CDR3 length in all four CD4+ subsets. Naive, central memory and regulatory TCRB repertoires appeared to be more similar among patients than among healthy donors. At VDJ recombination sites, type 1 diabetes patients had fewer insertions and more deleted nucleotides, which implies abnormalities in thymic rearrangement.

The entire isolated RNA was reverse transcribed using the High Capacity cDNA Reverse Transcription Kit, and thus expressed TCRB transcripts were sequenced. Deep immunoSEQ sequencing was applied to naive, central memory and regulatory T cell samples, giving an average of roughly 3.5 million total reads per sample. After sorted cells were lysed in RLT buffer, RNA was extracted with DNase-treated RNeasy Micro or Mini kits, with the choice depending on cell number. To prevent cross-contamination, each cell subset was processed individually, whereas patient and healthy donor samples were processed jointly. TCRB sequences were amplified from cDNA with the immunoSEQ multiplex PCR, producing 87-bp fragments spanning the CDR3 region. Sequencing of the amplicons was done on the Illumina HiSeq platform. The paper's data handling went like this. PCR bias was corrected computationally using synthetic template baselines, and reads within Hamming distance 2 were collapsed, with unmergeable singletons discarded. Reads were aligned against IMGT so that V, D and J genes, CDR3 length and insertions or deletions at six rearrangement sites could be assigned. Within each subset, clonotype counts were normalized to sorted cell number, after which true diversity and Gini coefficients were computed with the tcR R package. The overlap coefficient, calculated on TCRB nucleotide sequences, was used to measure repertoire sharing. Out-of-frame TCRB sequences from naive cells were analyzed as a proxy for the pre-selection repertoire. The source is immuneACCESS, and TCRdb retained only in-frame sequences with V and J called. Part of the clones is not carried over; for the studies checked, unresolved V genes explain less than half of this, and the remainder is unexplained. The D gene and trimming were derived from the DNA, and the V and J assignments and clone size from that table. The sample table contains 600,000 to 650,000 clones; only one count was recorded for around a sixth of them. The biggest ten clones account for around 0.095% of the sample.

From each donor, a single peripheral blood sample of around 120 mL on average was drawn into heparinised tubes. Naive, central memory, regulatory and stem cell-like memory CD4+ T cells were sorted on a BD FACSAria II using a panel including CD45RO, CCR7, CD25, CD127, CD95 and CD27. Every sorted population had a purity above 95%. PBMCs were isolated right away by Lymphoprep density gradient centrifugation and were stained directly, without culture. To minimize batch effects, samples were stained and sorted in pairs, one healthy donor with one patient per experiment. CDR1 and CDR2 (SGDLS, YYNGEE) derive from the germline V gene. The CDR3 covers 15 residues, taking in both the cysteine and the phenylalanine. Of the read, only the CDR3 DNA is kept; its 45 bases are in frame from base 1. Unmatched junction bases come to 3, with V trimmed by 0 bases and J by 6 bases. This clone was detected a few times. Its antigen is still unknown. Per-base qualities were not stored, and no clone one base away is much larger.

This receptor was obtained from a man aged 18 to 30 in good health. The sample comprised naive CD4+ T cells from blood. The cell subset or site label corresponds to: true naive CD4+ T cells. The chain uses TRBV9 and TRBJ2-2; a stretch of 9 junction bases matches TRBD2. The base sequence is TGTGCCAGCAGCGTAGCTGGGACTAGCCCCGGGGAGCTGTTTTTT. Translation gives CASSVAGTSPGELFF. Extended through the reference TRBV9 and TRBJ2-2 proteins, this CDR3 yields the full variable domain: DSGVTQTPKHLITATGQRVTLRCSPRSGDLSVYWYQQSLDQGLQFLIQYYNGEERAKGNILERFSAQQFPDLHSELNLSSLELGDSALYFCASSVAGTSPGELFFGEGSRLTVL.